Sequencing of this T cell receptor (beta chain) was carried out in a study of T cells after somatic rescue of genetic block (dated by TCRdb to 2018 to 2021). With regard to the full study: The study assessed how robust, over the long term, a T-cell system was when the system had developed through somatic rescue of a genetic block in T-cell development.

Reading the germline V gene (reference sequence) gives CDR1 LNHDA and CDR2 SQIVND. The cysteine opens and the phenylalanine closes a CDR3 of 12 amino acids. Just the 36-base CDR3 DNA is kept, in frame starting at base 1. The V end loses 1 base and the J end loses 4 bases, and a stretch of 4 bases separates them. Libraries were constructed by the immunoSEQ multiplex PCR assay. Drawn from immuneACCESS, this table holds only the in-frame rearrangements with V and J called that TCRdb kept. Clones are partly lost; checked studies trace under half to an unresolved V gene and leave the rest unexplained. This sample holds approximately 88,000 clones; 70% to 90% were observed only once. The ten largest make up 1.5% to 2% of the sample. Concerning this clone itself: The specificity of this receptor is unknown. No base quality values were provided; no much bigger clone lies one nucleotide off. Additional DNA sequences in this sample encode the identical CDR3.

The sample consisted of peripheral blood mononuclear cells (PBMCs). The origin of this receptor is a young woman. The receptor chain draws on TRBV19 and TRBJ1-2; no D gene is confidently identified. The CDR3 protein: CASSIASYGYTF. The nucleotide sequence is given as TGTGCCAGTAGTATAGCTAGCTATGGCTACACCTTC. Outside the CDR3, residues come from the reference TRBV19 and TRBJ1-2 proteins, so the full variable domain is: DGGITQSPKYLFRKEGQNVTLSCEQNLNHDAMYWYRQDPGQGLRLIYYSQIVNDFQKGDIAEGYSVSREKKESFPLTVTSAQKNPTAFYLCASSIASYGYTFGSGTRLTVV.